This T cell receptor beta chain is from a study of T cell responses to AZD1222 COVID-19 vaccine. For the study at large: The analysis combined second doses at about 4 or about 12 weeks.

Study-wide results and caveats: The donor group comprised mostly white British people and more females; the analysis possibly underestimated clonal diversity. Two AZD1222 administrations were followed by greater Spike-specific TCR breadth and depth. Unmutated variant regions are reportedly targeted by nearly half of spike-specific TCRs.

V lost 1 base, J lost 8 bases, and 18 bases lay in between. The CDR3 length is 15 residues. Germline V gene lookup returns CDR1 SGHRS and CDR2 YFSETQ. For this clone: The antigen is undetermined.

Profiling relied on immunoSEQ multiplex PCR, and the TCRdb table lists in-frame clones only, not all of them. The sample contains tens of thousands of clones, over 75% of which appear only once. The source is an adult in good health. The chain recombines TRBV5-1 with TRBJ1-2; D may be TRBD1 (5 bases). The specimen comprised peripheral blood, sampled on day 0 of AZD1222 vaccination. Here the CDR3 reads CASSLNSGGESGYTF. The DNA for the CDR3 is TGCGCCAGCAGCTTGAATAGTGGAGGGGAAAGCGGCTACACCTTC.